What follows are 28 T cell receptor beta chains derived from one specimen sequenced in a study of cytomegalovirus exposure and HLA in healthy donors. With 60 Vbeta and 13 Jbeta primers, the PCR was carried out. TCRdb's copy holds only in-frame clones and misses some; the assay was immunoSEQ multiplex PCR. Of around 64,000 clones in the sample, 70% to 80% were seen once. Sequences were obtained from PBMCs. Receptor source: a man between 18 and 29 years old in good health and CMV-seropositive.

The V gene is TRBV29-1, the J gene TRBJ1-5; D not certain. V was clipped by 1 base and J by 4 bases, with 14 bases between them. The CDR3 consists of 15 residues. Germline V gene lookup returns CDR1 SQVTM and CDR2 ANQGSEA. The CDR3 loop is CSVEGPDGGNQPQHF. As DNA, the CDR3 is TGCAGCGTTGAAGGCCCAGATGGAGGGAATCAGCCCCAGCATTTT.

The chain has TRBV30 and TRBJ1-1, with 8 bases fitting TRBD1. Germline values: CDR1 GTSNPN, CDR2 SVGIG (reference sequence). V dropped 2 bases and J dropped 5; count of bases not matched to a gene: 7. This CDR3 has 14 amino acids. The CDR3 DNA follows: TGTGCCTGGAGTACACTCAGGGGGCTAACTGAAGCTTTCTTT. Translated, it gives CAWSTLRGLTEAFF.

This sequence joins TRBV6-5 and TRBJ1-1, with TRBD1 matching 9 bases. Germline lookup yields CDR1 MNHEY and CDR2 SVGAGI. CDR3 size: 14 residues. Trimming removed 6 bases from V and 3 bases from J; junction bases left unmatched: 5. CDR3: CASRQGARDTEAFF. The CDR3 DNA sequence: TGTGCCAGCAGACAGGGGGCGCGGGACACTGAAGCTTTCTTT.

The V gene is TRBV18, the J gene TRBJ1-6; 10 bases fit TRBD1. CDR3 length: 15 residues. V trimming: 8 bases; J trimming: 10 bases; junction bases outside the gene matches: 11. Germline V CDR1 and CDR2: KGHSH, LQKENI. The CDR3 DNA sequence: TGTGCCAGCGCAGGATCCGGGACAGGGGACTCACCCCTCCACTTT. Residues: CASAGSGTGDSPLHF.

The rearrangement uses TRBV29-1 and TRBJ1-6, with TRBD1 identical over 7 bases. CDR3 length equals 19 residues. V was pared by 5 bases and J by 6 bases, with 22 bases of the junction left unmatched. Germline values: CDR1 SQVTM, CDR2 ANQGSEA. The CDR3 is CSVLRILQGNLGINSPLHF. The CDR3 DNA follows: TGCAGCGTTCTCCGAATCTTACAGGGGAACCTGGGGATTAATTCACCCCTCCACTTT.

This rearrangement joins TRBV4-1 to TRBJ2-5, with 7 bases that match TRBD2. The V and J ends lost 4 bases and 3 bases, in that order; junction bases with no gene match: 8. The CDR3 contains 15 residues. The germline gives CDR1 MGHRA, CDR2 YSYEKL. The DNA for the CDR3 is TGCGCCAGCAGCCCAGGACTGGGGGGGAAAGAGACCCAGTACTTC. It encodes CASSPGLGGKETQYF.

This clone occurred once. V usage is TRBV29-1 and J usage is TRBJ1-4, with D unresolved. The CDR3 has 14 amino acids. The V and J ends lost 7 bases and 3 bases respectively, with 15 bases between them. Germline assignment: CDR1 SQVTM and CDR2 ANQGSEA. The CDR3 DNA reads TGCAGCGCGACCCTAGGAGATTCTAATGAAAAACTGTTTTTT. This gives the protein CSATLGDSNEKLFF.

The chain has TRBV30 and TRBJ2-1, with D perhaps TRBD2 (5 bases). The CDR3 sequence is 11 residues long. Trimming pared 8 bases from V and 9 bases from J, leaving 14 bases between. CDR1 is GTSNPN, CDR2 SVGIG, per germline (reference sequence). The DNA of the CDR3 is TGTGCCACCACCTTAGCGATTGAGCAGTTCTTC. This encodes CATTLAIEQFF.

The chain employs TRBV6-4 and TRBJ2-1, with 7 positions matching TRBD2. The CDR3 totals 16 residues. CDR1 and CDR2 (germline): MRHNA, SNTAGT. V gave up 6 bases and J gave up 0 bases; unmatched junction bases: 8. As DNA, the CDR3 is TGTGCCAGCAGCCGACTAGCCTTTAGCTCCTACAATGAGCAGTTCTTC. It specifies CASSRLAFSSYNEQFF.

The gene calls are TRBV11-2 and TRBJ2-1; 8 bases align to TRBD1. Trimming cost V 5 bases and J 2 bases; bases outside gene matches: 11. The CDR3 loop spans 17 amino acids. CDR1 SGHAT and CDR2 FQNNGV come from the germline V gene. CDR3 DNA: TGTGCCAGCAGCCCCGGTGCGTCGGACAGGGCCTACAATGAGCAGTTCTTC. This encodes CASSPGASDRAYNEQFF.

The chain employs TRBV6-1 and TRBJ1-4; no clear D. This CDR3 has 15 amino acids. The germline gives CDR1 MNHNS, CDR2 SASEGT. V was pared by 6 bases and J by 6 bases, with 17 bases between. The CDR3 protein is CASSLEIGSYEKLFF. The CDR3 nucleotides are TGTGCCAGCAGCCTAGAAATAGGGAGTTATGAAAAACTGTTTTTT.

This rearrangement joins TRBV9 to TRBJ1-3, with TRBD1 identical over 9 bases. The CDR3 totals 15 residues. Germline V lookup: CDR1 SGDLS, CDR2 YYNGEE. The V and J ends lost 0 bases and 2 bases, in that order; junction bases with no gene match: 0. The CDR3 protein is CASSVGTGAGNTIYF. The CDR3 nucleotides read TGTGCCAGCAGCGTAGGGACAGGGGCTGGAAACACCATATATTTT.

The rearrangement joins TRBV6-5 to TRBJ2-3; 10 bases fit TRBD1. CDR1 is MNHEY, CDR2 SVGAGI, per germline. The trim removed 6 bases at V and 2 bases at J, leaving 5 bases unmatched. The CDR3 contains 15 residues. CDR3 coding DNA: TGTGCCAGCAGAACGACAGGGGGCCCCACAGATACGCAGTATTTT. Translating gives CASRTTGGPTDTQYF.

V gene TRBV29-1 combines with J gene TRBJ1-2, with D possibly being TRBD1 (5 bases). Germline CDR1 reads SQVTM; CDR2 reads ANQGSEA. Between the trimmed V and J ends, which lost 8 bases and 8 bases, there was a span of 15 bases. The CDR3 contains 11 residues. This CDR3 reads CSLGEGKGYTF. In DNA, the CDR3 is TGCAGCCTCGGGGAGGGGAAAGGCTACACCTTC. Supplemented by reference TRBV29-1 and TRBJ1-2, the full variable domain reads SAVISQKPSRDICQRGTSLTIQCQVDSQVTMMFWYRQQPGQSLTLIATANQGSEATYESGFVIDKFPISRPNLTFSTLTVSNMSPEDSSIYLCSLGEGKGYTFGSGTRLTVV.

The V and J genes are TRBV6-5 and TRBJ2-1, with D possibly TRBD2 on 6 matching bases. CDR1 is MNHEY and CDR2 is SVGAGI in the germline V gene. V was cut by 3 bases and J by 4 bases, with 7 bases left in between. The CDR3 contains 13 residues. This CDR3 reads CASSYGGYNEQFF. Written as DNA, the CDR3 is TGTGCCAGCAGTTATGGGGGGTACAATGAGCAGTTCTTC.

The V and J genes are TRBV30 and TRBJ2-1; D is possibly TRBD2 (5 bases). The V end lost 7 bases, the J end lost 7 bases, and 17 bases lay between the germline ends. Germline CDR1 and CDR2: GTSNPN and SVGIG (reference sequence). The CDR3 consists of 13 residues. The CDR3 here is CASQKAVANEQFF. CDR3 nucleotides: TGTGCCTCCCAAAAAGCGGTCGCTAATGAGCAGTTCTTC.

The chain is built from TRBV29-1 and TRBJ1-1; no clear D. CDR3 length equals 14 residues. Germline assignment: CDR1 SQVTM and CDR2 ANQGSEA. Trimming removed 6 bases at V and 1 base at J, with 15 bases between. The CDR3 sequence: CSVQSPGGNTEAFF. Here the CDR3 DNA reads TGCAGCGTCCAAAGCCCGGGTGGGAACACTGAAGCTTTCTTT.

V is TRBV25-1 and J is TRBJ1-2; D perhaps matches TRBD1 (6 bases). The CDR3 contains 13 residues. Germline CDR1 reads MGHDK; CDR2 reads SYGVNS. V was trimmed by 4 bases and J by 7 bases, leaving 13 bases between them. CDR3 loop: CASSGTGSGGYTF. CDR3 sequence (DNA): TGTGCCAGCAGTGGCACAGGGTCTGGTGGCTACACCTTC.

The chain links TRBV6-5 to TRBJ2-5; 10 bases line up with TRBD2. This CDR3 region has 13 residues. Germline trimming cut 5 bases from V and 3 bases from J; bases unmatched to any gene: 0. The germline gives CDR1 MNHEY, CDR2 SVGAGI. The CDR3 nucleotides read TGTGCCAGCAGTGGACTAGCGGAAGAGACCCAGTACTTC. Encoded protein: CASSGLAEETQYF.

The V and J genes are TRBV5-1 and TRBJ1-5; D unresolved. V shed 1 base and J shed 0 bases, with 8 bases lying between them. The CDR3 runs to 15 residues. Looked up from germline, CDR1 is SGHRS and CDR2 is YFSETQ. CDR3 residues: CASSLSTDSNQPQHF. CDR3 in DNA: TGCGCCAGCAGCTTGTCTACAGATAGCAATCAGCCCCAGCATTTT.

The V and J genes are TRBV2 and TRBJ2-5; TRBD1 matches at 11 bases. The V gene end was trimmed by 7 bases and the J gene end by 9 bases; junction bases not matched to a gene: 13. This CDR3 contains 15 residues. Germline V gene sequence: CDR1 SNHLY, CDR2 FYNNEI. CDR3 loop: CASIWTGGGVEAQYF. DNA for the CDR3: TGTGCCAGCATCTGGACAGGGGGCGGGGTTGAGGCCCAGTACTTC.

The CDR3 sequence: CASSVGRETQYF. CDR3 sequence (DNA): TGTGCCAGCAGTGTGGGGCGAGAGACCCAGTACTTC. The rearrangement links TRBV6-1 to TRBJ2-5, with D possibly TRBD1 on 5 matching bases. The CDR3 totals 12 residues. V lost 4 bases, J lost 4 bases, and 7 bases lay in between. Germline values: CDR1 MNHNS, CDR2 SASEGT.

The chain joins TRBV9 to TRBJ1-2, with TRBD1 matching over 9 bases. The trim removed 4 bases at V and 7 bases at J, leaving 8 bases unmatched. Germline CDR1 and CDR2: SGDLS and YYNGEE. CDR3 length: 14 residues. CDR3 DNA sequence: TGTGCCAGCAGCCCGGGACAGGGTTGGGGTGGCTACACCTTC. Translated: CASSPGQGWGGYTF.

The chain links TRBV6-1 to TRBJ2-7; 7 nucleotides agree with TRBD2. The V and J ends lost 6 bases and 4 bases, in that order; junction bases with no gene match: 9. The CDR3 totals 14 residues. Germline V gene data show CDR1 as MNHNS and CDR2 as SASEGT. DNA of the CDR3: TGTGCCAGCAGCGACACCAGCGGGGCTTACGAGCAGTACTTC. It encodes CASSDTSGAYEQYF.

The chain employs TRBV27 and TRBJ2-7, with D perhaps matching TRBD1 (6 bases). This CDR3 spans 14 amino acids. V lost 1 base and J lost 6, with 13 bases in between. Germline lookup yields CDR1 MNHEY and CDR2 SMNVEV (reference sequence). The CDR3 DNA reads as TGTGCCAGCAGTTTATTTGGGGGCTTTTCCGAGCAGTACTTC. The encoded protein is CASSLFGGFSEQYF.

CDR3: CASRGQGAREQFF. The CDR3 DNA is TGTGCCTCGAGGGGACAGGGGGCGAGAGAGCAGTTCTTC. The chain has TRBV30 and TRBJ2-1, with 12 bases aligning to TRBD1. CDR1 is GTSNPN, CDR2 SVGIG, per germline (reference sequence). The CDR3 length is 13 residues. Trimming cost V 7 bases and J 10 bases; bases outside gene matches: 8. Together with reference TRBV30 and TRBJ2-1, the CDR3 gives the full variable domain: SQTIHQWPATLVQPVGSPLSLECTVEGTSNPNLYWYRQAAGRGLQLLFYSVGIGQISSEVPQNLSASRPQDRQFILSSKKLLLSDSGFYLCASRGQGAREQFFGPGTRLTVL.

The V and J genes are TRBV7-9 and TRBJ1-2; D is unresolved. This CDR3 has 13 residues. Trimming removed 4 bases from V and 4 bases from J, with 10 bases in between. Germline V CDR1 and CDR2: SEHNR, FQNEAQ (reference sequence). CDR3 sequence (DNA): TGTGCCAGCAGCTCGAGTAGCGGCTATGGCTACACCTTC. This codes for CASSSSSGYGYTF.

V gene TRBV28 combines with J gene TRBJ2-7; D is ambiguous. In germline, CDR1 is MDHEN, CDR2 SYDVKM. The CDR3 runs 11 residues. V was trimmed by 4 bases and J by 7 bases, leaving 8 bases between them. The CDR3 loop is CASSSRWEQYF. DNA for the CDR3: TGTGCCAGCAGTTCCCGGTGGGAGCAGTACTTC.